The 4 T cell receptor beta chains below all came from one sample that was sequenced in a study of shared clonotypes between healthy human individuals. CD45RO-negative, CCR7-positively selected cells formed the naive CD8 fraction, excluding terminally differentiated effector memory CD45RA+ cells. Method: immunoSEQ multiplex PCR; TCRdb's copy keeps in-frame clones and lacks some. The sample lists more than 600,000 clones; under 95% were seen once. Sequencing input: naive CD8+ T cells sorted from blood. The receptors were gathered from a man aged 25 to 40 in good health.

A word on this clone: Compared with germline, one end of the junction differs, possibly owing to a read error. V usage is TRBV7-2 and J usage is TRBJ2-3; D is possibly TRBD2 (6 bases). Germline V gene lookup returns CDR1 SGHTA and CDR2 FQGNSA. The CDR3 covers 14 residues. The CDR3 DNA reads as TGTGCCAGCAGCATTCTAACTAGCAAAGATACGCAGTATTTT. Translation: CASSILTSKDTQYF.

The chain uses TRBV4-1 and TRBJ2-7; no reliable D call. The CDR3 is 13 amino acids. The V and J ends lost 3 bases and 1 base respectively, with 7 bases between them. Per germline, CDR1 MGHRA and CDR2 YSYEKL. The CDR3 region has the DNA TGCGCCAGCAGCCAGCAAAATTCCTACGAGCAGTACTTC. This gives the protein CASSQQNSYEQYF.

The chain has TRBV5-5 and TRBJ2-7; 9 bases are a match to TRBD1. The V gene's germline CDR1 is SGHKS and CDR2 YYEKEE (reference sequence). The CDR3 has 14 residues. Unmatched junction bases numbered 8, after V lost 4 bases and J lost 6 bases. The CDR3 is CASSQGQGSGEQYF. DNA of the CDR3: TGTGCCAGCAGCCAGGGACAGGGCTCGGGCGAGCAGTACTTC.

The chain combines TRBV29-1 with TRBJ1-4, with D unresolved. CDR1 is SQVTM, CDR2 ANQGSEA, per germline. CDR3 length equals 12 residues. V was cut by 0 bases and J by 7 bases, with 6 bases left in between. CDR3 nucleotides: TGCAGCGTTGAAGATTCTGCTGAAAAACTGTTTTTT. Protein sequence: CSVEDSAEKLFF.